This TCR beta chain was retrieved from a study of blood T cells in healthy people across ages. Study-wide results and limits: Whereas aged donors had fewer naive CD4+ cells, long-lived donors had more of them and higher diversity.

Russia was home to the donors, healthy Caucasian individuals aged about 6 to 90. This clonotype was observed a handful of times. Its antigen is not known. Primed by a sample-barcoded 5' primer and a J-beta primer mix, a second PCR proceeded for 7 to 11 cycles. TCRdb called the 5' RACE reads again in MiXCR, with one record for every CDR3 protein. The data contain around 1,800,000 distinct CDR3 sequences, 30% to 40% of them singletons. This TCR was sampled from a human donor in good health. Material: blood.

DNA of the CDR3: TGTGCCAGCAGCCAAGATCACTTCCAGTCCTACGAGCAGTACTTC. It translates to CASSQDHFQSYEQYF. V and J are TRBV4-2 and TRBJ2-7; D is uncertain. The germline CDR1 and CDR2 sequences are LGHNA and YNFKEQ. The CDR3 totals 15 residues. Trimming took 0 bases from V and 1 from J, leaving 10 bases between them.